The 11 T cell receptor beta chains reported below all come from one sample, sequenced in a study of T cell responses to AZD1222 COVID-19 vaccine. The repertoire was sequenced with immunoSEQ multiplex PCR; TCRdb's copy has only in-frame clones and lacks some. The data hold over 85,000 clones, with about 85% observed a single time. The sample here was peripheral blood, taken on day 0 of AZD1222 vaccination. The receptor source for this set is an adult in good health.

V gene TRBV19 combines with J gene TRBJ1-5; unclear D gene. With 0 bases removed from V and 9 bases from J, the gap between germline ends came to 12 bases. The CDR3 totals 14 residues. Germline V lookup: CDR1 LNHDA, CDR2 SQIVND (reference sequence). This chain's CDR3 is CASSIEGRSGPQHF. CDR3 in DNA: TGTGCCAGTAGTATAGAGGGCAGGAGCGGGCCCCAGCATTTT.

This sequence joins TRBV27 and TRBJ2-7; D unclear. Between the trimmed V and J ends, which lost 3 bases and 4 bases, there was a span of 10 bases. Germline V gene sequence: CDR1 MNHEY, CDR2 SMNVEV (reference sequence). This CDR3 region has 13 residues. CDR3 sequence: CASSFNGIYEQYF. CDR3 in DNA: TGTGCCAGCAGTTTTAATGGAATTTACGAGCAGTACTTC.

This sequence joins TRBV30 and TRBJ1-2, with D unclear. Trimming took off 0 bases at V and 4 bases at J, with 15 bases between the two ends. CDR3 size: 15 residues. In germline, CDR1 is GTSNPN, CDR2 SVGIG (reference sequence). Here the CDR3 reads CAWSVSPGVRYGYTF. The CDR3 DNA follows: TGTGCCTGGAGTGTTAGCCCTGGCGTACGCTATGGCTACACCTTC. Looking up the rest from reference TRBV30 and TRBJ1-2 gives the full variable domain: SQTIHQWPATLVQPVGSPLSLECTVEGTSNPNLYWYRQAAGRGLQLLFYSVGIGQISSEVPQNLSASRPQDRQFILSSKKLLLSDSGFYLCAWSVSPGVRYGYTFGSGTRLTVV.

The V gene is TRBV6-5, the J gene TRBJ2-5; 8 positions agree with TRBD1. The V and J ends lost 5 bases and 3 bases, in that order; junction bases with no gene match: 2. This CDR3 is 13 amino acids long. Germline CDR1 and CDR2: MNHEY and SVGAGI. CDR3 sequence reads: CASSRTGKETQYF. The CDR3 DNA is TGTGCCAGCAGTAGGACAGGGAAAGAGACCCAGTACTTC.

CDR3 residues: CASSPQGSGNSPLHF. As DNA, the CDR3 is TGTGCCAGCAGCCCCCAGGGAAGCGGTAATTCACCCCTCCACTTT. This chain joins TRBV5-6 and TRBJ1-6, with D possibly being TRBD1 (5 bases). The germline V and J ends were trimmed by 4 bases and 6 bases, with 14 bases remaining between them. The CDR3 loop spans 15 amino acids. Germline V lookup: CDR1 SGHDT, CDR2 YYEEEE.

This chain connects TRBV28 to TRBJ2-7, with 10 bases identical to TRBD1. Germline values: CDR1 MDHEN, CDR2 SYDVKM. This CDR3 is built from 15 residues. V shed 2 bases, J shed 2 bases, and the junction held 3 bases outside the gene matches. CDR3 in amino acids: CASSLPGTGAYEQYF. The CDR3 nucleotides are TGTGCCAGCAGTTTACCCGGGACAGGGGCCTACGAGCAGTACTTC.

This chain connects TRBV5-1 to TRBJ1-6; D might be TRBD1 (6 bases). The V end lost 3 bases, the J end lost 5 bases, and 12 bases lay between the germline ends. The CDR3 is made up of 15 amino acids. Looked up from germline, CDR1 is SGHRS and CDR2 is YFSETQ. The CDR3 reads CASSSDRPHNSPLHF. The CDR3 nucleotides are TGCGCCAGCAGCTCAGACAGGCCACATAATTCACCCCTCCACTTT. The full variable domain, its missing parts supplied by reference TRBV5-1 and TRBJ1-6, is KAGVTQTPRYLIKTRGQQVTLSCSPISGHRSVSWYQQTPGQGLQFLFEYFSETQRNKGNFPGRFSGRQFSNSRSEMNVSTLELGDSALYLCASSSDRPHNSPLHFGNGTRLTVT.

With respect to this clone: The identical CDR3 is also encoded by other nucleotide sequences in the sample. The rearrangement uses TRBV28 and TRBJ2-1; the match to TRBD2 covers 9 bases. J lost 6 bases, V lost 5 bases, and 5 bases had no gene match. The germline gives CDR1 MDHEN, CDR2 SYDVKM. This CDR3 is 14 amino acids long. CDR3 protein: CASSLSGRGNEQFF. CDR3 in DNA: TGTGCCAGCAGTCTTAGCGGGAGAGGCAATGAGCAGTTCTTC.

This chain joins TRBV2 and TRBJ1-1, with D perhaps matching TRBD1 (6 bases). The CDR3 totals 16 residues. Germline CDR1 and CDR2: SNHLY and FYNNEI. Trimming left V 5 bases short and J 0 bases short, with 16 bases between. The CDR3 DNA reads as TGTGCCAGCAGTCCTTTGGCAGGGGTCATGAACACTGAAGCTTTCTTT. As protein: CASSPLAGVMNTEAFF.

The chain couples TRBV5-1 to TRBJ2-3, with 11 bases that match TRBD2. CDR1 is SGHRS, CDR2 YFSETQ, per germline. The CDR3 has 15 amino acids. Trimming removed 1 base from V and 6 bases from J; junction bases left unmatched: 4. CDR3 residues: CASSLQTSGSDTQYF. CDR3 bases: TGCGCCAGCAGCTTGCAAACTAGCGGGAGTGATACGCAGTATTTT. Filled out from reference TRBV5-1 and TRBJ2-3, the complete variable domain reads KAGVTQTPRYLIKTRGQQVTLSCSPISGHRSVSWYQQTPGQGLQFLFEYFSETQRNKGNFPGRFSGRQFSNSRSEMNVSTLELGDSALYLCASSLQTSGSDTQYFGPGTRLTVL.

This clone came up once. J is TRBJ1-4 and V is TRBV3-1 (or the pseudogene TRBV3-2); 7 nucleotides line up with TRBD1. This CDR3 contains 17 residues. CDR1 LGHDT and CDR2 YNNKEL come from the germline V gene (reference sequence). Trimming removed 1 base from V and 7 bases from J; junction bases left unmatched: 12. The CDR3 bases are TGTGCCAGCAGCCAAGGACCCGCCGGGACAGTAGCTGAAAAACTGTTTTTT. Its protein is CASSQGPAGTVAEKLFF.